Shown below are 17 T cell receptor beta chains from a single sample sequenced in a study of long-term antiretroviral therapy in people with HIV. Researchers ran immunoSEQ v3.0 at survey level. TCRdb's copy holds only in-frame clones and misses some; the assay was immunoSEQ multiplex PCR. The profile covers some 16,000 clones, with 88% appearing a single time and around 12% taken by the ten largest. The sequences come from unsorted PBMCs, collected 0.7 years before starting antiretroviral therapy. The source of these receptors is a man in his fifties or sixties with HIV.

The chain couples TRBV6-5 to TRBJ2-7; D not certain. Trimming took off 3 bases at V and 4 bases at J, with 13 bases between the two ends. Germline V gene lookup returns CDR1 MNHEY and CDR2 SVGAGI. This CDR3 comprises 14 residues. CDR3 nucleotide sequence: TGTGCCAGCAGTTATCATCACCGCAATTACGAGCAGTACTTC. This gives the protein CASSYHHRNYEQYF.

The chain couples TRBV11-2 to TRBJ2-7, with 11 bases lining up with TRBD2. In germline, CDR1 is SGHAT, CDR2 FQNNGV. The CDR3 is 18 residues long. V gave up 2 bases and J gave up 9 bases; unmatched junction bases: 18. The CDR3, as DNA: TGTGCCAGCAGCTTAACCCCTACTAGCGGGAGATTCGAAACGGGGCAGTACTTC. As protein: CASSLTPTSGRFETGQYF.

This clone was counted once. This sequence joins TRBV5-1 and TRBJ2-3; 9 bases line up with TRBD1. V lost 4 bases, J lost 6 bases, and 12 bases stayed unmatched. The CDR3 is 16 residues long. Germline values: CDR1 SGHRS, CDR2 YFSETQ. The CDR3 DNA sequence: TGCGCCAGCAGCGGAGGACCTACGACAGGGGGGGATACGCAGTATTTT. This translates into CASSGGPTTGGDTQYF.

V gene TRBV29-1 combines with J gene TRBJ1-2, with 7 bases identical to TRBD1. The V segment lost 0 bases and the J segment 14 bases; nucleotides outside the gene matches: 12. Germline CDR1 reads SQVTM; CDR2 reads ANQGSEA. This CDR3 region has 13 residues. CDR3: CSVEDRPRQGPTF. The DNA of the CDR3 is TGCAGCGTTGAAGATAGACCTCGACAGGGACCAACCTTC. Supplemented by reference TRBV29-1 and TRBJ1-2, the full variable domain reads SAVISQKPSRDICQRGTSLTIQCQVDSQVTMMFWYRQQPGQSLTLIATANQGSEATYESGFVIDKFPISRPNLTFSTLTVSNMSPEDSSIYLCSVEDRPRQGPTFGSGTRLTVV.

The count of this clone is one. The rearrangement uses TRBV1 and TRBJ2-1; the table's D call TRBD1 went unverified against the DNA. TRBV1 is a pseudogene locus. The CDR3 is 13 amino acids. The CDR3: CTSSQGLVNEQFF. Written as DNA, the CDR3 is TGCACCAGCAGCCAAGGGCTTGTCAATGAGCAGTTCTTC.

This sequence joins TRBV18 and TRBJ2-5, with 9 bases lining up with TRBD2. Trimming at V came to 2 bases and at J to 0 bases, leaving 4 bases not matched to a gene. The germline V gene has CDR1 KGHSH and CDR2 LQKENI. CDR3 length: 16 residues. The DNA for the CDR3 is TGTGCCAGCTCACCATTTATAGCGGGGGACCAAGAGACCCAGTACTTC. It yields the protein CASSPFIAGDQETQYF.

The chain couples TRBV18 to TRBJ2-7; D is uncertain. There are 13 residues in the CDR3. V gave up 8 bases and J gave up 0 bases, with 11 bases separating them. CDR1 is KGHSH, CDR2 LQKENI, per germline. The CDR3 spells CASLPASSYEQYF. Written as DNA, the CDR3 is TGTGCCAGCCTTCCGGCGAGCTCCTACGAGCAGTACTTC.

The chain links TRBV5-5 to TRBJ2-2, with 7 positions matching TRBD1. With V trimmed by 1 base and J by 6 bases, 6 bases remained unmatched. The CDR3 has 15 residues. Germline assignment: CDR1 SGHKS and CDR2 YYEKEE (reference sequence). The CDR3 protein is CASSLTGVGPGELFF. The DNA of the CDR3 is TGTGCCAGCAGCTTGACAGGGGTGGGTCCCGGGGAGCTGTTTTTT. Combining the CDR3 with reference TRBV5-5 and TRBJ2-2 gives the whole variable domain DAGVTQSPTHLIKTRGQQVTLRCSPISGHKSVSWYQQVLGQGPQFIFQYYEKEERGRGNFPDRFSARQFPNYSSELNVNALLLGDSALYLCASSLTGVGPGELFFGEGSRLTVL.

This sequence joins TRBV4-1 and TRBJ2-1, with 10 positions matching TRBD2. The J segment lost 5 bases and the V segment lost 4 bases, leaving 5 bases of the junction unmatched. Germline loops: CDR1 MGHRA, CDR2 YSYEKL. The length of the CDR3 is 15 residues. The CDR3 DNA follows: TGCGCCAGCAGCCCACAGCGGGGGGGCCACAATGAGCAGTTCTTC. It translates to CASSPQRGGHNEQFF.

The chain recombines TRBV9 with TRBJ1-2; D gene uncertain. The CDR3 length is 13 residues. Germline loops: CDR1 SGDLS, CDR2 YYNGEE. Trimming removed 2 bases from V and 4 bases from J, with 9 bases in between. CDR3 coding DNA: TGTGCCAGCAGCGTCCGGGCGGGCTATGGCTACACCTTC. Translated, it gives CASSVRAGYGYTF.

The CDR3 nucleotides are TGTGCCAGCAGCCAAGGAAGCGGCTCCTTTTCAGATGAGCAGTTCTTC. This gives the protein CASSQGSGSFSDEQFF. The chain uses TRBV4-2 and TRBJ2-1, with D maybe TRBD2 (5 bases). The ends were cut back, 1 base at V and 8 bases at J, with 18 bases in the middle. This CDR3 has 16 amino acids. CDR1 is LGHNA and CDR2 is YNFKEQ in the germline V gene.

This chain links TRBV5-1 with TRBJ2-3; D is perhaps TRBD2 (6 bases). Germline assignment: CDR1 SGHRS and CDR2 YFSETQ. The CDR3 is 14 amino acids. Trimming left V 3 bases short and J 0 bases short, with 8 bases between. CDR3 sequence (DNA): TGCGCCAGCAGCTCCGGGACTAGCACAGATACGCAGTATTTT. It translates to CASSSGTSTDTQYF.

The rearrangement uses TRBV9 and TRBJ2-7, with 11 bases matching TRBD2. V dropped 3 bases and J dropped 0; count of bases not matched to a gene: 2. This CDR3 has 15 residues. The V gene's germline CDR1 is SGDLS and CDR2 YYNGEE. CDR3 region: CASSGGLAASYEQYF. The CDR3 nucleotides read TGTGCCAGCAGCGGGGGACTAGCGGCCTCCTACGAGCAGTACTTC.

V gene TRBV5-1 combines with J gene TRBJ2-7, with 11 bases that match TRBD1. J was trimmed by 3 bases and V by 0 bases; bases with no gene match: 2. Germline CDR1 is SGHRS and CDR2 is YFSETQ. The CDR3 loop spans 15 amino acids. In DNA, the CDR3 is TGCGCCAGCAGCTTGGATGGGACAGGGGGCTACGAGCAGTACTTC. Encoded protein: CASSLDGTGGYEQYF.

V gene TRBV10-1 combines with J gene TRBJ2-4; D possibly uses TRBD1 or TRBD2 (5 bases each). CDR1 is WNHNN, CDR2 SYGVQD, per germline (reference sequence). V shed 3 bases and J shed 3 bases, with 9 bases lying between them. This CDR3 comprises 14 residues. CDR3 coding DNA: TGCGCCAGCAGTGAACGGGACGGCAAAAACATTCAGTACTTC. This sequence encodes CASSERDGKNIQYF.

J is TRBJ2-3 and V is TRBV5-1, with 9 bases aligning to TRBD2. This CDR3 contains 16 residues. With V trimmed by 4 bases and J by 0 bases, 6 bases remained unmatched. Germline loops: CDR1 SGHRS, CDR2 YFSETQ. For the CDR3, the DNA is TGCGCCAGCAGCCCGGTAGCGGGAGTGAGCACAGATACGCAGTATTTT. This encodes CASSPVAGVSTDTQYF.

The chain combines TRBV30 with TRBJ1-2; TRBD1 matches 7 bases. CDR3 size: 13 residues. The germline V gene encodes CDR1 GTSNPN and CDR2 SVGIG (reference sequence). Trimming removed 4 bases from V and 5 bases from J; junction bases left unmatched: 7. This chain's CDR3 is CAWIRDSWYGYTF. Here the CDR3 DNA reads TGTGCCTGGATTAGGGACAGTTGGTATGGCTACACCTTC.